Following are 10 T cell receptor beta chains from one sample sequenced in a study of T cell clonality in common variable immunodeficiency. General study results and limits: Fewer deletions and N-nucleotide insertions were reportedly seen in common variable immunodeficiency TCR beta sequences.

The method was immunoSEQ multiplex PCR; TCRdb's version includes in-frame clones alone and lacks a portion of them. This repertoire lists approximately 15,000 clones without singletons; 12% sits in the top ten. These receptors' antigens are unknown. The sequenced material came from peripheral blood mononuclear cells. These receptors were taken from a human donor with common variable immunodeficiency.

As for this clone: The read halts 3 residues ahead of the CDR3 end, with the missing end drawn from the germline J gene. The chain links TRBV20-1 to TRBJ2-1, with D perhaps matching TRBD1 or TRBD2 (5 bases each). Trimming removed 6 bases at V and 5 bases at J, with 20 bases between. The CDR3 contains 15 residues. Germline-derived CDR1 and CDR2 are DFQATT and SNEGSKA (reference sequence). Partial CDR3 DNA: TGCAGTGCCACCTCCCCGAGGGGTATTAACAATGAG. Its translation: CSATSPRGINNE. The full-length CDR3 reads as CSATSPRGINNEQFF.

This clone was recorded many times. The missing CDR3 end, 3 residues past where the read stops, is filled in from the germline J gene. V is TRBV23-1 and J is TRBJ2-1; possibly TRBD2 for D (6 bases). TRBV23-1 is an ORF, and what it does is uncertain. The CDR3 loop spans 12 amino acids. Trimming cost V 4 bases and J 9 bases, with 10 bases left between them. CDR3 bases read: TGCGCCAGCAGTCCTCTGGGGGGTGAG. Its translation is CASSPLGGE. The CDR3 as a whole reads CASSPLGGEQFF.

There are a few counts of this clone. The DNA ends 3 residues before the CDR3 does, and the rest of the CDR3 is filled in from the germline J gene. The V call is TRBV2, the J call TRBJ1-6; D is uncertain. The CDR3 sequence is 15 residues long. Trimming cost V 3 bases and J 2 bases, with 8 bases left between them. Germline V gene sequence: CDR1 SNHLY, CDR2 FYNNEI. The DNA read from the CDR3 is TGTGCCAGCAGTGACGGACTGGCCTATAATTCACCC. Protein sequence: CASSDGLAYNSP. The CDR3 in its entirety is CASSDGLAYNSPLHF.

Of note for this clone: Coverage ceases 3 residues before the CDR3 finishes, and the germline J gene fills in the end. V usage is TRBV7-2 and J usage is TRBJ1-6, with D maybe TRBD1 (5 bases). Between the trimmed V and J ends, which lost 6 bases and 7 bases, there was a span of 10 bases. In germline, CDR1 is SGHTA, CDR2 FQGNSA. This CDR3 region has 13 residues. The covered CDR3 bases are TGTGCCAGCAGTGGGGCGCGGAATTCACCC. It encodes CASSGARNSP. The CDR3, in full, reads CASSGARNSPLHF.

By share of the sample, this clone is medium-sized (0.01 to 0.1%). The sequenced fragment ends 3 residues before the CDR3 boundary, so the rest is inferred from the germline J gene. The rearrangement links TRBV20-1 to TRBJ2-1; 8 nucleotides align to TRBD1. Trimming removed 3 bases from V and 0 bases from J; junction bases left unmatched: 13. The CDR3 length is 18 residues. Looked up from germline, CDR1 is DFQATT and CDR2 is SNEGSKA (reference sequence). The CDR3 here is CSARDPRGLPSSYNEQFF. Incomplete CDR3 DNA: TGCAGTGCTAGGGACCCCAGGGGGCTCCCGAGCTCCTACAATGAG.

This clone came up a few times. The observed sequence ends 3 residues before the CDR3 terminus, with the missing tail filled in from the germline J gene. V and J are TRBV18 and TRBJ2-7, with D perhaps TRBD1 (6 bases). V was pared by 6 bases and J by 2 bases, with 11 bases between. The CDR3 is 13 amino acids. The germline CDR1 and CDR2 sequences are KGHSH and LQKENI. The CDR3 region is CASSWTEAYEQYF. The sequenced CDR3 bases are TGTGCCAGCTCGTGGACAGAAGCCTACGAG.

This clone has a handful of counts. The read halts 3 residues ahead of the CDR3 end, with the missing end drawn from the germline J gene. The gene calls are TRBV2 and TRBJ1-5; TRBD1 matches at 8 bases. CDR3 length equals 15 residues. The V gene end was trimmed by 6 bases and the J gene end by 1 base; junction bases not matched to a gene: 5. Germline CDR1 reads SNHLY; CDR2 reads FYNNEI. CDR3 region: CASRDRVASNQPQHF. CDR3 bases read: TGTGCCAGCAGGGACAGGGTGGCGAGCAATCAGCCC. The full variable domain, completed using reference TRBV2 and TRBJ1-5, is EPEVTQTPSHQVTQMGQEVILRCVPISNHLYFYWYRQILGQKVEFLVSFYNNEISEKSEIFDDQFSVERPDGSNFTLKIRSTKLEDSAMYFCASRDRVASNQPQHFGDGTRLSIL.

This clone was seen a few times. The read halts 3 residues ahead of the CDR3 end, with the missing end drawn from the germline J gene. The chain links TRBV7-6 to TRBJ2-7, with 7 bases fitting TRBD1. This CDR3 is built from 13 residues. J gave up 1 base and V 5 bases, and 2 bases lay outside the gene matches. Germline CDR1 SGHVS, CDR2 FNYEAQ. CDR3: CASSPDRSYEQYF. The DNA read from the CDR3 is TGTGCCAGCAGCCCGGACAGGTCCTACGAG.

Note on this clone: The read stops 3 residues short of the end of the CDR3; the missing end is completed from the germline J gene. The chain links TRBV6-1 to TRBJ2-5, with D perhaps TRBD2 (6 bases). Trimming took off 4 bases at V and 0 bases at J, with 12 bases between the two ends. CDR1 MNHNS and CDR2 SASEGT come from the germline V gene. CDR3 length: 15 amino acids. The CDR3 DNA, read in part, is TGTGCCAGCAGTGCTAGCGCTACGTACCAAGAGACC. It codes for CASSASATYQET. The whole CDR3 protein reads CASSASATYQETQYF.

This clone was seen more than once but under ten times. The observed sequence ends 3 residues before the CDR3 terminus, with the missing tail filled in from the germline J gene. The chain carries TRBV2 and TRBJ2-5, with TRBD1 identical over 12 bases. The CDR3 totals 15 residues. Germline lookup yields CDR1 SNHLY and CDR2 FYNNEI. V was pared by 6 bases and J by 5 bases, with 7 bases of the junction left unmatched. The DNA read from the CDR3 is TGTGCCAGCAGCGCAGGGACAGGGGGCGGGGAGACC. Encoded protein: CASSAGTGGGET. The complete CDR3 reads CASSAGTGGGETQYF.